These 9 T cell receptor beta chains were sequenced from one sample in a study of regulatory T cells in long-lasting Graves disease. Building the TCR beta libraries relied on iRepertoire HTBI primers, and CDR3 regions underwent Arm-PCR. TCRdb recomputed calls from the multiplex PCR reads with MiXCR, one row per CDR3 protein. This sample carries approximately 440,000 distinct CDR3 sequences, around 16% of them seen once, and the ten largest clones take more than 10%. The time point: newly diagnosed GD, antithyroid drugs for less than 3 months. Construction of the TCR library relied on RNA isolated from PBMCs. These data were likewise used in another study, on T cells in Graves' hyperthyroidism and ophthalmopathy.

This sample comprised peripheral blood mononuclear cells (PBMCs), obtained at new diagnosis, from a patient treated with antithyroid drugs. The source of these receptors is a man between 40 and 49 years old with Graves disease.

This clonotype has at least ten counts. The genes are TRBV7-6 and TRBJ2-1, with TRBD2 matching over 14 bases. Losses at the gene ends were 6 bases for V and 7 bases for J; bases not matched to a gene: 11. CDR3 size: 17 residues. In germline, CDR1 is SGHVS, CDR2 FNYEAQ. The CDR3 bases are TGTGCCAGCAGACTAACCCTTGGGACTAGCGGGAGTAATGAGCAGTTCTTC. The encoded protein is CASRLTLGTSGSNEQFF. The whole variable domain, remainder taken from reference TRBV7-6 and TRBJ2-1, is GAGVSQSPRYKVTKRGQDVALRCDPISGHVSLYWYRQALGQGPEFLTYFNYEAQQDKSGLPNDRFSAERPEGSISTLTIQRTEQRDSAMYRCASRLTLGTSGSNEQFFGPGTRLTVL.

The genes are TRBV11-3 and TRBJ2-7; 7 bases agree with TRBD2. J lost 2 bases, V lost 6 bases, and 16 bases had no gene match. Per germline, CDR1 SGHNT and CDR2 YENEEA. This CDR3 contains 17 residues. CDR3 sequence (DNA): TGTGCCAGCAGTTCCCGCGGAGGTAGCGGGCTGGCCTACGAGCAGTACTTC. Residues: CASSSRGGSGLAYEQYF.

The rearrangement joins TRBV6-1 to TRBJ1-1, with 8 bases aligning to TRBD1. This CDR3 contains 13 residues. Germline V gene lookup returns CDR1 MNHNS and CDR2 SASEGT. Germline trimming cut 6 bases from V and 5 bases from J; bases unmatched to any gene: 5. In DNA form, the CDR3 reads TGTGCCAGCAGAACAGGGGGGCTTACTGAAGCTTTCTTT. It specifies CASRTGGLTEAFF.

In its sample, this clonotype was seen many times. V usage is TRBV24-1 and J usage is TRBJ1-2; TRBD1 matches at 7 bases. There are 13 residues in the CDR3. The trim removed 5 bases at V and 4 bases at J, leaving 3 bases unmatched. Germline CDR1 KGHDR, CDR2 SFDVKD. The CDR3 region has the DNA TGTGCCACCAGTGGCAGGGGGGCCTATGGCTACACCTTC. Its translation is CATSGRGAYGYTF.

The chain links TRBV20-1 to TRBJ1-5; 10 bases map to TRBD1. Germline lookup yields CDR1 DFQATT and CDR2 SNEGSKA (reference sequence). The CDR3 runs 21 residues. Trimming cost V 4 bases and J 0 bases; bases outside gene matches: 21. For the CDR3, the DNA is TGCAGTGCTACAGACGCAAACCGGGACAGGGGACTATGGATTAGCAATCAGCCCCAGCATTTT. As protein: CSATDANRDRGLWISNQPQHF.

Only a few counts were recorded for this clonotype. CDR3 nucleotides: TGCAGTGCTAGAGATCAGAGCGGGAGGGTAAACACCGGGGAGCTGTTTTTT. This gives the protein CSARDQSGRVNTGELFF. The chain uses TRBV20-1 and TRBJ2-2; 10 bases are shared with TRBD2. The CDR3 is 17 residues long. After removal of 0 bases from V and 2 bases from J, the junction contained 6 bases not matched to a gene. Germline V lookup: CDR1 DFQATT, CDR2 SNEGSKA (reference sequence).

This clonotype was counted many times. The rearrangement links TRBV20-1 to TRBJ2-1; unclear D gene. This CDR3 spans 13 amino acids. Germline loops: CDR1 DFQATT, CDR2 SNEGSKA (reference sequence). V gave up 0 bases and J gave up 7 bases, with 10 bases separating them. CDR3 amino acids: CSARDRQYNEQFF. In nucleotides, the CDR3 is TGCAGTGCTAGAGATCGGCAGTATAATGAGCAGTTCTTC.

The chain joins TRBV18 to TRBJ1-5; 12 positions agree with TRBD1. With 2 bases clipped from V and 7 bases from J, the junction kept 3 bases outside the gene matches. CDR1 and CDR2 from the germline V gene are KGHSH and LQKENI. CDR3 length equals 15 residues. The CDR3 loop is CASSPGTGGWQPQHF. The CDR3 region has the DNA TGTGCCAGCTCACCAGGGACAGGGGGCTGGCAGCCCCAGCATTTT.

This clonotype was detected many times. The CDR3 DNA reads TGTGCCAGCAGCTTGACGGAGACAGCCCTCGAGGGGGAGCAGTACTTC. This codes for CASSLTETALEGEQYF. The chain has TRBV5-6 and TRBJ2-7; D possibly uses TRBD1 or TRBD2 (5 bases each). The germline V gene has CDR1 SGHDT and CDR2 YYEEEE. Trimming took off 1 base at V and 7 bases at J, with 21 bases between the two ends. CDR3 length: 16 residues.